This TCR beta chain was captured in a study of T cells and Merkel cell carcinoma outcomes. The repertoire was sequenced with immunoSEQ multiplex PCR; TCRdb's copy has only in-frame clones and lacks some. The sample includes roughly 3,300 clones, 80% to 95% seen only once; the top ten take roughly 2%. Germline loops: CDR1 SGHAT, CDR2 FQDESV (reference sequence). V was shortened by 2 bases and J by 11 bases, with 14 bases between the two germline ends. CDR3 length: 13 residues. Study results and limitations: Repertoire plus T-cell density reportedly predicted Merkel cell carcinoma outcomes.

Regarding this clone: Its antigen is not identified.

Sequenced sample: tumor tissue from Merkel cell carcinoma. The receptor was isolated from a human donor with Merkel cell carcinoma. The gene calls are TRBV11-1 and TRBJ2-3, with a weak D call TRBD1 (5 bases). CDR3 sequence reads: CASSLLGASMQYF. CDR3 DNA: TGTGCCAGCAGCTTACTAGGGGCCTCCATGCAGTATTTT.